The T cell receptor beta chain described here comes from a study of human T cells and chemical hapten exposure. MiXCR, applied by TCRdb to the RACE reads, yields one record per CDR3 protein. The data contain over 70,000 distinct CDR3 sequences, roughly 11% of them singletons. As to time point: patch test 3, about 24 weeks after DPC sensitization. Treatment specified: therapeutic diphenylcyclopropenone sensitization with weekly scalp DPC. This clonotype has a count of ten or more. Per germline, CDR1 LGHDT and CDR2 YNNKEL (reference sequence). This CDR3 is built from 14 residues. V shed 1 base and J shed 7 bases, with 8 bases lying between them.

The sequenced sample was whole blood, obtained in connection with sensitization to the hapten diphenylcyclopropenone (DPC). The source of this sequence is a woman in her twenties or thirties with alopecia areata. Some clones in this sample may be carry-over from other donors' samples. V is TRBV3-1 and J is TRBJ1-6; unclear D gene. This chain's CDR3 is CASSQVHPNSPLHF. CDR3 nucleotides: TGTGCCAGCAGCCAAGTCCACCCGAATTCACCCCTCCACTTT.